This TCR beta chain was obtained from a study of PD-1 blockade in classical Hodgkin lymphoma. General study results and limits: Why the repertoires differ is still unclear, perhaps disease activity or prior therapy. Relapsed/refractory patients reportedly had the lowest baseline TCR diversity, below newly diagnosed patients, who were below healthy donors.

Germline CDR1 is LNHDA and CDR2 is SQIVND (reference sequence). The CDR3 loop spans 13 amino acids. Trimming cost V 3 bases and J 4 bases, with 9 bases left between them. On this clone itself: Antigen specificity is unknown.

TCRdb keeps only in-frame clones here, not all; method: immunoSEQ multiplex PCR. This repertoire shows some 33,000 clones, around 85% found once; its top ten account for about 17%. Time point here: cycle 4 day 1 (C4D1), after less than seven weeks of nivolumab. Every single patient, without exception, relapsed after autologous stem cell transplantation, and brentuximab vedotin exposure varied. The TCR was taken from a human donor with classical Hodgkin lymphoma. The source was peripheral blood mononuclear cells (PBMCs), collected before the fourth cycle of nivolumab. The chain uses TRBV19 and TRBJ2-5; TRBD1 is a possible D gene (5 bases). The CDR3 nucleotides read TGTGCCAGTAGTATCGGCAGGGTAGAGACCCAGTACTTC. Its protein product is CASSIGRVETQYF.